This T cell receptor (beta chain) originates from a study of T cell responses to AZD1222 COVID-19 vaccine. On this clone itself: No antigen is known for it.

This table comes from immunoSEQ multiplex PCR, and its TCRdb copy is limited to in-frame clones, with some not included. The table lists 77,000 or so clones, around 90% of them singletons, with 6% to 8.5% in the top ten. V was pared by 7 bases and J by 5 bases, with 12 bases between. The CDR3 has 13 amino acids. Findings and caveats of the study: Donors skewed white British and female; clonal diversity was possibly underestimated. Vaccination with two AZD1222 doses was followed by a rise in Spike-specific TCR breadth and depth.

The input for sequencing was peripheral blood, taken on day 0 of MenACWY control vaccination. The V call is TRBV12-3 or TRBV12-4, the J call TRBJ1-5, with TRBD1 as a possible D gene (5 bases). The receptor comes from an adult in good health. DNA for the CDR3: TGTGCCAGCACCGTGGGGGGATATCAGCCCCAGCATTTT. This gives the protein CASTVGGYQPQHF.